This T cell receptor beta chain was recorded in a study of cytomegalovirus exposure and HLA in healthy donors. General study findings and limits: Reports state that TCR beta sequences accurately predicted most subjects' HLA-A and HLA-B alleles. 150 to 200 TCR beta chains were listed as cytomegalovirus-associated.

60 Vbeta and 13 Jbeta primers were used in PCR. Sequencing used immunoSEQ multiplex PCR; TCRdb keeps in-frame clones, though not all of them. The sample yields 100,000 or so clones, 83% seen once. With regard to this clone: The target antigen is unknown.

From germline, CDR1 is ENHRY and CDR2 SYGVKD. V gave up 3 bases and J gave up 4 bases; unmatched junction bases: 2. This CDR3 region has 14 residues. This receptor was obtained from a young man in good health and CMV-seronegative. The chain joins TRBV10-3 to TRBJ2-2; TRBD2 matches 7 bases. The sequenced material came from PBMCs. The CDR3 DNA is TGTGCCATCAGTGAACTAGCGAGCACCGGGGAGCTGTTTTTT. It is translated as CAISELASTGELFF.